The 3 T cell receptor beta chains listed next were all sequenced from one sample in a study of regulatory T cells in long-lasting Graves disease. Combining iRepertoire HTBI primers with Arm-PCR of CDR3 regions, the authors built TCR beta libraries. MiXCR, run by TCRdb on the multiplex PCR reads, gives a single entry per CDR3 protein. Of about 450,000 distinct CDR3 sequences detected, about 14% appear once; the ten largest clones hold approximately 17%. Time point specified: newly diagnosed GD, antithyroid drugs for less than 3 months. RNA from PBMCs was the source of the TCR library. These sequences were also reported in another study, on T cells in Graves' hyperthyroidism and ophthalmopathy.

The sequencing used peripheral blood mononuclear cells (PBMCs), collected at new diagnosis, from a patient treated with antithyroid drugs. These TCRs come from a woman between 45 and 60 years old with Graves disease.

This clonotype was picked up a small number of times. This chain links TRBV3-1 with TRBJ2-1; 7 bases are a match to TRBD1. Germline V gene lookup returns CDR1 LGHDT and CDR2 YNNKEL (reference sequence). The CDR3 consists of 18 residues. Trimming took 2 bases from V and 1 from J; bases not matched to a gene: 11. The CDR3 DNA reads as TGTGCCAGCAGCCAATATTCTCAGGGGGTTGGTTCCTACAATGAGCAGTTCTTC. It encodes CASSQYSQGVGSYNEQFF.

At least ten counts were recorded for this clonotype. The chain combines TRBV3-1 with TRBJ2-7, with D possibly matching TRBD2 (7 bases). The CDR3 is 14 amino acids. Germline V gene data show CDR1 as LGHDT and CDR2 as YNNKEL (reference sequence). Trimming took 1 base from V and 4 from J, leaving 11 bases between them. CDR3 in amino acids: CASSQGAGQYEQYF. DNA of the CDR3: TGTGCCAGCAGCCAAGGAGCGGGACAATACGAGCAGTACTTC.

This clonotype occurred many times. V usage is TRBV20-1 and J usage is TRBJ2-5, with D possibly matching TRBD2 (5 bases). Trimming took off 5 bases at V and 3 bases at J, with 16 bases between the two ends. Germline V gene data show CDR1 as DFQATT and CDR2 as SNEGSKA (reference sequence). This CDR3 region has 14 residues. CDR3 sequence: CSAPRVGIKETQYF. CDR3 coding DNA: TGCAGTGCTCCGCGGGTGGGGATTAAAGAGACCCAGTACTTC.